This T cell receptor beta chain was obtained from a study of blood T cell repertoires in COVID-19. Study-level information: COVID-19 samples from acute and convalescent phases originated in the United States, Italy and Spain. In each case, the material was cDNA or gDNA derived from T cells, B-cell-depleted T cells, or PBMCs.

The CDR3 length is 14 residues. Germline-derived CDR1 and CDR2 are MNHEY and SMNVEV (reference sequence). The V and J ends lost 5 bases and 3 bases, in that order; junction bases with no gene match: 6. Profiling relied on immunoSEQ multiplex PCR, and the TCRdb table lists in-frame clones only, not all of them. The table lists fewer than 350,000 clones, approximately 90% of them singletons. Membership in each cohort depended on participant-reported clinical history. Sequenced input: PBMCs or T cells enriched from blood (not recorded which). This receptor was taken from a woman aged 35 to 49 who had recovered from COVID-19. V gene TRBV27 combines with J gene TRBJ2-5; TRBD2 matches at 7 bases. The CDR3 here is CASSPSRGEETQYF. In DNA form, the CDR3 reads TGTGCCAGCAGTCCGAGTCGGGGGGAAGAGACCCAGTACTTC.